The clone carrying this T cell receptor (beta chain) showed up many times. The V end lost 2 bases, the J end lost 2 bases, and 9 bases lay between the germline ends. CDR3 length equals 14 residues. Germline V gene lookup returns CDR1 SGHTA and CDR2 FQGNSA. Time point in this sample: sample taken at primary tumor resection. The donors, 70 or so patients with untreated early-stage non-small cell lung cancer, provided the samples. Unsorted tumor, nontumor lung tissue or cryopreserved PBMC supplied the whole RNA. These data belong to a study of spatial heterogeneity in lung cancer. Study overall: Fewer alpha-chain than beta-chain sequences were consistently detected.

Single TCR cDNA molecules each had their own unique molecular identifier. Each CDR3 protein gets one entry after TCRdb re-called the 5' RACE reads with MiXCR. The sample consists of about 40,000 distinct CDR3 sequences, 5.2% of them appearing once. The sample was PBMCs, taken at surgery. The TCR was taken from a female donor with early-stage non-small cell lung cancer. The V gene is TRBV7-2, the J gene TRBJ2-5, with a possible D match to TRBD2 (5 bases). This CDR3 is CASSLFWTQETQYF. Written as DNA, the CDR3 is TGTGCCAGCAGCTTATTCTGGACTCAAGAGACCCAGTACTTC. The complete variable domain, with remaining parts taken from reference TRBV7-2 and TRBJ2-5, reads GAGVSQSPSNKVTEKGKDVELRCDPISGHTALYWYRQSLGQGLEFLIYFQGNSAPDKSGLPSDRFSAERTGGSVSTLTIQRTQQEDSAVYLCASSLFWTQETQYFGPGTRLLVL.